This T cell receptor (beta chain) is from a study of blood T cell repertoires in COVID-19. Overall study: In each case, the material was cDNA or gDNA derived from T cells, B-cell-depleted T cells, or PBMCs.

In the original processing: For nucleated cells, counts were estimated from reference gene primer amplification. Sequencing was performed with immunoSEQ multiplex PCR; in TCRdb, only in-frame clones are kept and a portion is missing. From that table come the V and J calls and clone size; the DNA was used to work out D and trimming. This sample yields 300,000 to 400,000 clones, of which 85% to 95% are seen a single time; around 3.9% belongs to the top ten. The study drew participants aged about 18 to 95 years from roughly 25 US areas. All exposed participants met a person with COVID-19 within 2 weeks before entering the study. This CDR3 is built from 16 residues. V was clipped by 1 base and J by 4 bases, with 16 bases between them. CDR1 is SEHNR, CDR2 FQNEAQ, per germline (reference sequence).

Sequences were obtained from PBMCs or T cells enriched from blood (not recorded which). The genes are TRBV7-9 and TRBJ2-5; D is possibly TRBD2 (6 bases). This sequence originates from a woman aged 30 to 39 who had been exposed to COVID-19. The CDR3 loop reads CASSLGIAEAGETQYF. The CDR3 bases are TGTGCCAGCAGCTTAGGGATTGCTGAAGCGGGAGAGACCCAGTACTTC.